The present TCR beta chain was sequenced within a study of blood T cell repertoires in COVID-19. On the study more broadly: The study drew acute and convalescent COVID-19 samples from the United States, Italy and Spain.

The CDR3 runs 15 residues. CDR1 DFQATT and CDR2 SNEGSKA come from the germline V gene (reference sequence). V was shortened by 3 bases and J by 0 bases, with 14 bases between the two germline ends. While infection was still active, Seattle patients were enrolled and then followed longitudinally. Original processing methods: Reference gene primer amplification gave estimated nucleated cell counts. The table came from immunoSEQ multiplex PCR; TCRdb's copy has only in-frame clones and leaves some out. V, J and clone size are those of that table, while D and trimming were read from the DNA. Of about 80,000 clones in the sample, approximately 85% were seen once.

The source material was peripheral blood. V usage is TRBV20-1 and J usage is TRBJ1-1; D remains ambiguous. The receptor was derived from a man between 45 and 60 years old with COVID-19, enrolled during active disease. CDR3 protein: CSASRQTPMNTEAFF. CDR3 sequence (DNA): TGCAGTGCTAGTCGCCAGACACCTATGAACACTGAAGCTTTCTTT.